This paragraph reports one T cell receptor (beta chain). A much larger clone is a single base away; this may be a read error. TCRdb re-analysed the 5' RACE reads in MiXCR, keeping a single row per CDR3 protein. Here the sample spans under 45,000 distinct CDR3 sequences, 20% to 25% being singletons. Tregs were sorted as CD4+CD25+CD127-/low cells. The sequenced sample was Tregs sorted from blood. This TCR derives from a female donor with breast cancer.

The CDR3 DNA reads TGTGCCAGCAGCCCTCGGGTCTCCCAAGAGACCCAGTACTTC. It codes for CASSPRVSQETQYF. This chain connects TRBV4-2 to TRBJ2-5; D remains unclear. The CDR3 consists of 14 residues. Trimming shortened V by 4 bases and J by 1 base, and 10 bases separated the two germline ends. CDR1 is LGHNA and CDR2 is YNFKEQ in the germline V gene.